Given below is one T cell receptor (beta chain) in context. The data originate from a study of blood T cell repertoires in COVID-19. In the study overall: Both acute and convalescent COVID-19 samples were obtained from the United States, Italy and Spain.

The authors' processing: Scientists estimated how many nucleated cells there were by amplifying reference gene primers. The method was immunoSEQ multiplex PCR; TCRdb's version includes in-frame clones alone and lacks a portion of them. V, J and clone size are those of that table, while D and trimming were read from the DNA. The sample has over 100,000 clones, approximately 83% seen once; the top ten hold approximately 11%. Germline CDR1 reads SGHRS; CDR2 reads YFSETQ. V gave up 4 bases and J gave up 4 bases, with 14 bases separating them. The CDR3 runs 14 residues. The gene calls are TRBV5-1 and TRBJ1-2, with a tentative D call TRBD1 (5 bases). The material sequenced was peripheral blood. The clonotype comes from an elderly man with acute or convalescent COVID-19. CDR3 sequence reads: CASSAGPEGYGYTF. CDR3 nucleotide sequence: TGCGCCAGCAGCGCGGGACCGGAAGGCTATGGCTACACCTTC.